The table lists the clone carrying this TCR beta chain with many counts. What it binds is not known. Graves' hyperthyroidism without ophthalmopathy progression within 18 months was termed stable. Patients aged 18 to 65 had newly diagnosed hyperthyroidism that had lasted under 2 months. This sample was included in a study of T cells in Graves' hyperthyroidism and ophthalmopathy. The CDR3 is 15 residues long. Germline loops: CDR1 LNHDA, CDR2 SQIVND (reference sequence). Trimming removed 5 bases from V and 5 bases from J, with 18 bases in between. Study-level points and caveats: Model-based prediction identified ophthalmopathy a median 6.5 months prior to its onset. Most thyroid-expanded clonotypes above 0.001 were also found in blood.

RNA transcripts yielded amplified TCR beta CDR3 regions. During a first-round RT-PCR of the TCR CDR3, the HTBI primer set was used. TCRdb redid the calling of the multiplex PCR reads with MiXCR, one entry per CDR3 protein. The table has around 400,000 distinct CDR3 sequences, about 13% seen once. Sequencing input: blood. This sequence was found in a woman aged 18-29 years with Graves' hyperthyroidism. The chain is built from TRBV19 and TRBJ1-1; D gene unclear. CDR3 bases: TGTGCCAGTAGTGCCCCCCGGGCGGGTGGAACTGAAGCTTTCTTT. Amino acid sequence: CASSAPRAGGTEAFF. Based on the CDR3 plus reference TRBV19 and TRBJ1-1, the full variable domain is DGGITQSPKYLFRKEGQNVTLSCEQNLNHDAMYWYRQDPGQGLRLIYYSQIVNDFQKGDIAEGYSVSREKKESFPLTVTSAQKNPTAFYLCASSAPRAGGTEAFFGQGTRLTVV.